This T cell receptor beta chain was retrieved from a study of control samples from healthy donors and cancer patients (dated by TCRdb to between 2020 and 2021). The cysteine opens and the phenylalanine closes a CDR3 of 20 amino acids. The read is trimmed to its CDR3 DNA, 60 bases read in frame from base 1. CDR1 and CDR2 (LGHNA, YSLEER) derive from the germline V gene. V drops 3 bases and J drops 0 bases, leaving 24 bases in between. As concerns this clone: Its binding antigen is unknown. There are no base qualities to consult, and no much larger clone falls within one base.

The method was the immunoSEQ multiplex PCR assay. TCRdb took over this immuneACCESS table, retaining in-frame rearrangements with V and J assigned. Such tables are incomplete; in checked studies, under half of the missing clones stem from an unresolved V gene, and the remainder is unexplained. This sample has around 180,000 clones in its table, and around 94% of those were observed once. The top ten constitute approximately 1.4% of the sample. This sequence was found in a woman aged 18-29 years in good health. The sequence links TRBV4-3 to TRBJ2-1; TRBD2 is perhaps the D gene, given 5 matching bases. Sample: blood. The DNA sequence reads TGCGCCAGCAGCCACCCCGGACGGGTCGGGATTCTGACCTCCTACAATGAGCAGTTCTTC. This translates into CASSHPGRVGILTSYNEQFF.